The rows below give T cell receptor beta chains drawn from one sample of a study of T cells in Graves' hyperthyroidism and ophthalmopathy. MiXCR was run by TCRdb on the multiplex PCR reads, yielding one entry per CDR3 protein. The data hold about 200,000 distinct CDR3 sequences, with about a sixth observed a single time. What was sequenced was blood. These receptors were taken from a woman aged 45-59 years with Graves' hyperthyroidism. The CDR3 runs from the conserved cysteine through the conserved F or W. Fields, in order: clone size, V gene, D gene, J gene, CDR3 protein, CDR3 DNA. D genes are given only for firm matches. Where a row states a size, it is once, few, many or the class of an expanded clone; other rows omit it.

clone size: .
V gene: TRBV27
D gene: TRBD1
J gene: TRBJ2-1
CDR3 protein: CASSLDRVSNEQFF
CDR3 DNA: TGTGCCAGCAGTTTAGACAGGGTTTCCAATGAGCAGTTCTTC

clone size: few
V gene: TRBV18
D gene: .
J gene: TRBJ2-1
CDR3 protein: CASSSARGNSYNEQFF
CDR3 DNA: TGTGCCAGCTCATCCGCTCGCGGAAACTCCTACAATGAGCAGTTCTTC

clone size: many
V gene: TRBV5-1
D gene: .
J gene: TRBJ1-2
CDR3 protein: CASSLGTGVDGYTF
CDR3 DNA: TGCGCCAGCAGCTTGGGTACGGGAGTTGATGGCTACACCTTC

clone size: many
V gene: TRBV7-7
D gene: .
J gene: TRBJ2-1
CDR3 protein: CASSLSLSQNEQFF
CDR3 DNA: TGTGCTAGCAGCTTATCTCTAAGCCAGAATGAGCAGTTCTTC

clone size: many
V gene: TRBV5-1
D gene: .
J gene: TRBJ2-7
CDR3 protein: CASSLVSRASYEQYF
CDR3 DNA: TGCGCCAGCAGCTTGGTTTCCAGGGCTTCCTACGAGCAGTACTTC

clone size: many
V gene: TRBV19
D gene: TRBD1
J gene: TRBJ2-7
CDR3 protein: CASSPSPGQGPYEQYF
CDR3 DNA: TGTGCCAGTAGTCCTTCTCCGGGACAGGGACCCTACGAGCAGTACTTC

clone size: .
V gene: TRBV4-1
D gene: .
J gene: TRBJ1-3
CDR3 protein: CASSQDGQISGNTIYF
CDR3 DNA: TGCGCCAGCAGCCAAGACGGACAGATCTCTGGAAACACCATATATTTT

clone size: .
V gene: TRBV6-1
D gene: .
J gene: TRBJ2-2
CDR3 protein: CASSPQGTGELFF
CDR3 DNA: TGTGCCAGCAGCCCACAGGGTACCGGGGAGCTGTTTTTT

clone size: many
V gene: TRBV28
D gene: .
J gene: TRBJ1-5
CDR3 protein: CASSIRGRGNQPQHF
CDR3 DNA: TGTGCCAGCAGTATACGAGGAAGGGGCAATCAGCCCCAGCATTTT

clone size: few
V gene: TRBV30
D gene: .
J gene: TRBJ1-1
CDR3 protein: CAWSATGYTEAFF
CDR3 DNA: TGTGCCTGGAGCGCGACAGGTTACACTGAAGCTTTCTTT

clone size: .
V gene: TRBV2
D gene: .
J gene: TRBJ2-1
CDR3 protein: CASSKSLSEYNEQFF
CDR3 DNA: TGTGCCAGCAGTAAAAGCCTTAGCGAATACAATGAGCAGTTCTTC

clone size: many
V gene: TRBV27
D gene: .
J gene: TRBJ2-1
CDR3 protein: CASSPRYNEQFF
CDR3 DNA: TGTGCCAGCAGCCCGCGCTACAATGAGCAGTTCTTC

clone size: .
V gene: TRBV10-3
D gene: .
J gene: TRBJ2-2
CDR3 protein: CAIRERDTDTGELFF
CDR3 DNA: TGTGCCATCAGGGAACGGGACACCGACACCGGGGAGCTGTTTTTT

clone size: .
V gene: TRBV10-3
D gene: .
J gene: TRBJ2-7
CDR3 protein: CAISDWLSGYDSYEQYF
CDR3 DNA: TGTGCCATCAGTGATTGGTTGTCAGGGTACGATTCCTACGAGCAGTACTTC

clone size: many
V gene: TRBV29-1
D gene: TRBD2
J gene: TRBJ2-3
CDR3 protein: CSAFRELAGVFRTDTQYF
CDR3 DNA: TGCAGCGCATTCCGCGAACTAGCGGGAGTTTTTCGCACAGATACGCAGTATTTT

clone size: many
V gene: TRBV2
D gene: .
J gene: TRBJ2-1
CDR3 protein: CASTETRSSYNEQFF
CDR3 DNA: TGTGCCAGCACCGAAACTCGGAGCTCCTACAATGAGCAGTTCTTC

clone size: many
V gene: TRBV20-1
D gene: .
J gene: TRBJ2-7
CDR3 protein: CSARDTRSYEQYF
CDR3 DNA: TGCAGTGCTAGAGATACTAGATCCTACGAGCAGTACTTC

clone size: .
V gene: TRBV5-4
D gene: .
J gene: TRBJ2-1
CDR3 protein: CASSFGGRDGYNEQFF
CDR3 DNA: TGTGCCAGCAGCTTCGGGGGGCGGGACGGGTACAATGAGCAGTTCTTC

clone size: .
V gene: TRBV9
D gene: .
J gene: TRBJ2-2
CDR3 protein: CASSVTVDGELFF
CDR3 DNA: TGTGCCAGCAGCGTTACGGTTGACGGGGAGCTGTTTTTT

clone size: few
V gene: TRBV7-9
D gene: .
J gene: TRBJ1-2
CDR3 protein: CASSKWDLYYGYTF
CDR3 DNA: TGTGCCAGCAGCAAGTGGGACTTATACTATGGCTACACCTTC

clone size: .
V gene: TRBV7-6
D gene: .
J gene: TRBJ1-5
CDR3 protein: CASSKEAGLQPQHF
CDR3 DNA: TGTGCCAGCAGCAAAGAGGCAGGGCTTCAGCCCCAGCATTTT

clone size: .
V gene: TRBV7-6
D gene: TRBD2
J gene: TRBJ2-7
CDR3 protein: CASSSTSGRNYEQYF
CDR3 DNA: TGTGCCAGCAGCTCGACTAGCGGGAGAAACTACGAGCAGTACTTC

clone size: .
V gene: TRBV18
D gene: .
J gene: TRBJ2-7
CDR3 protein: CASSPEARSYEQYF
CDR3 DNA: TGTGCCAGCTCCCCAGAGGCCCGCTCCTACGAGCAGTACTTC

clone size: many
V gene: TRBV29-1
D gene: TRBD2
J gene: TRBJ2-3
CDR3 protein: CSVQVSGSTDTQYF
CDR3 DNA: TGCAGCGTTCAGGTTAGCGGGAGCACAGATACGCAGTATTTT

clone size: many
V gene: TRBV7-9
D gene: .
J gene: TRBJ1-1
CDR3 protein: CASSLSWDMNTEAFF
CDR3 DNA: TGTGCCAGCAGCTTATCTTGGGACATGAACACTGAAGCTTTCTTT

clone size: .
V gene: TRBV24-1
D gene: .
J gene: TRBJ2-7
CDR3 protein: CATSEAGPSYEQYF
CDR3 DNA: TGTGCCACCTCAGAGGCGGGACCCTCCTACGAGCAGTACTTC

clone size: .
V gene: TRBV28
D gene: TRBD2
J gene: TRBJ2-5
CDR3 protein: CASSQTSGSFAETQYF
CDR3 DNA: TGTGCCAGCAGCCAAACTAGCGGGAGTTTTGCAGAGACCCAGTACTTC

clone size: .
V gene: TRBV18
D gene: .
J gene: TRBJ2-3
CDR3 protein: CASSPIAGRVTDTQYF
CDR3 DNA: TGTGCCAGCTCACCAATCGCCGGCAGGGTCACAGATACGCAGTATTTT

clone size: many
V gene: TRBV6-1
D gene: .
J gene: TRBJ2-7
CDR3 protein: CASKAAGAWARGWEQYF
CDR3 DNA: TGTGCCAGTAAGGCCGCGGGGGCATGGGCCCGGGGGTGGGAGCAGTACTTC

clone size: few
V gene: TRBV7-2
D gene: .
J gene: TRBJ1-2
CDR3 protein: CASSLNRAAGGYTF
CDR3 DNA: TGTGCCAGCAGCTTAAACAGGGCGGCGGGTGGCTACACCTTC

clone size: many
V gene: TRBV30
D gene: TRBD2
J gene: TRBJ2-4
CDR3 protein: CAWKSAGRQYF
CDR3 DNA: TGTGCCTGGAAATCAGCGGGACGTCAGTACTTC

clone size: few
V gene: TRBV12-3/TRBV12-4
D gene: .
J gene: TRBJ2-1
CDR3 protein: CASSLGTQALEQFF
CDR3 DNA: TGTGCCAGCAGTTTAGGGACACAGGCTTTAGAGCAGTTCTTC

clone size: many
V gene: TRBV12-3/TRBV12-4
D gene: .
J gene: TRBJ2-1
CDR3 protein: CASREGNEQFF
CDR3 DNA: TGTGCCAGCCGAGAGGGCAATGAGCAGTTCTTC

clone size: .
V gene: TRBV20-1
D gene: TRBD2
J gene: TRBJ2-5
CDR3 protein: CSACSSTSGGQETQYF
CDR3 DNA: TGCAGTGCTTGTTCTTCTACTAGCGGGGGCCAAGAGACCCAGTACTTC

clone size: .
V gene: TRBV19
D gene: TRBD2
J gene: TRBJ2-1
CDR3 protein: CAIGTSGRSPYNEQFF
CDR3 DNA: TGTGCCATCGGGACTAGCGGGAGGAGTCCCTACAATGAGCAGTTCTTC

clone size: many
V gene: TRBV5-1
D gene: .
J gene: TRBJ1-1
CDR3 protein: CASSITGIDTEAFF
CDR3 DNA: TGCGCCAGCAGCATAACAGGGATTGACACTGAAGCTTTCTTT

clone size: many
V gene: TRBV6-4
D gene: .
J gene: TRBJ1-2
CDR3 protein: CASSELPDSSHGYTF
CDR3 DNA: TGTGCCAGCAGTGAACTCCCCGACAGCTCACATGGCTACACCTTC

clone size: many
V gene: TRBV7-9
D gene: TRBD1
J gene: TRBJ2-7
CDR3 protein: CASSSPGQGLIEQYF
CDR3 DNA: TGTGCCAGCAGCTCACCGGGACAGGGGTTGATCGAGCAGTACTTC

clone size: many
V gene: TRBV9
D gene: .
J gene: TRBJ1-1
CDR3 protein: CASSGNREFNTEAFF
CDR3 DNA: TGTGCCAGCAGCGGCAACAGGGAATTCAACACTGAAGCTTTCTTT

clone size: many
V gene: TRBV7-8
D gene: TRBD2
J gene: TRBJ2-3
CDR3 protein: CASSLMTSEHTDTQYF
CDR3 DNA: TGTGCCAGCAGCCTAATGACTAGCGAACACACAGATACGCAGTATTTT

clone size: many
V gene: TRBV11-2
D gene: TRBD2
J gene: TRBJ2-5
CDR3 protein: CASSPPGLAGETQYF
CDR3 DNA: TGTGCCAGCAGCCCACCGGGACTAGCGGGAGAGACCCAGTACTTC

clone size: many
V gene: TRBV6-1
D gene: TRBD1
J gene: TRBJ1-4
CDR3 protein: CASRETGGTGEKLFF
CDR3 DNA: TGTGCCAGCAGGGAAACAGGGGGCACCGGGGAAAAACTGTTTTTT

clone size: many
V gene: TRBV7-9
D gene: .
J gene: TRBJ2-2
CDR3 protein: CASSPPFGGPNTGELFF
CDR3 DNA: TGTGCCAGCAGCCCCCCTTTTGGAGGGCCGAACACCGGGGAGCTGTTTTTT

clone size: few
V gene: TRBV20-1
D gene: .
J gene: TRBJ2-1
CDR3 protein: CSARLDNEQFF
CDR3 DNA: TGCAGTGCTAGACTAGACAATGAGCAGTTCTTC

clone size: .
V gene: TRBV18
D gene: .
J gene: TRBJ2-7
CDR3 protein: CASSPLMSGASYEQYF
CDR3 DNA: TGTGCCAGCTCACCACTGATGTCGGGGGCGTCCTACGAGCAGTACTTC

clone size: many
V gene: TRBV5-4
D gene: .
J gene: TRBJ2-5
CDR3 protein: CASSPADQETQYF
CDR3 DNA: TGTGCCAGCAGCCCAGCGGATCAAGAGACCCAGTACTTC

clone size: few
V gene: TRBV28
D gene: .
J gene: TRBJ2-5
CDR3 protein: CASSRQVQETQYF
CDR3 DNA: TGTGCCAGCAGTCGTCAGGTACAAGAGACCCAGTACTTC

clone size: many
V gene: TRBV7-7
D gene: TRBD2
J gene: TRBJ2-7
CDR3 protein: CASSLGNLSGRGYEQYF
CDR3 DNA: TGTGCTAGCAGCTTAGGGAATTTGAGCGGGAGAGGTTACGAGCAGTACTTC

clone size: .
V gene: TRBV7-9
D gene: .
J gene: TRBJ2-1
CDR3 protein: CASSWGPRDEQFF
CDR3 DNA: TGTGCCAGCAGCTGGGGACCGCGGGATGAGCAGTTCTTC

clone size: many
V gene: TRBV20-1
D gene: .
J gene: TRBJ2-3
CDR3 protein: CSATYLGYGTDTQYF
CDR3 DNA: TGCAGTGCTACCTACCTTGGGTATGGTACAGATACGCAGTATTTT

clone size: few
V gene: TRBV9
D gene: TRBD1
J gene: TRBJ1-3
CDR3 protein: CASSLTPGGLTGNTIYF
CDR3 DNA: TGTGCCAGCAGCTTAACACCAGGGGGCCTCACTGGAAACACCATATATTTT

clone size: few
V gene: TRBV5-1
D gene: TRBD1
J gene: TRBJ2-7
CDR3 protein: CASSARQGAPSEQYF
CDR3 DNA: TGCGCCAGCAGCGCTAGACAGGGGGCCCCCTCCGAGCAGTACTTC

clone size: many
V gene: TRBV20-1
D gene: TRBD2
J gene: TRBJ2-3
CDR3 protein: CSASPAGTDTQYF
CDR3 DNA: TGCAGTGCTAGTCCAGCGGGAACAGATACGCAGTATTTT

clone size: few
V gene: TRBV19
D gene: .
J gene: TRBJ1-5
CDR3 protein: CASSIDLTGNQPQHF
CDR3 DNA: TGTGCCAGTAGTATAGACCTAACGGGCAATCAGCCCCAGCATTTT

clone size: many
V gene: TRBV28
D gene: .
J gene: TRBJ2-5
CDR3 protein: CASSLGGGGETQYF
CDR3 DNA: TGTGCCAGCAGTTTGGGGGGCGGGGGAGAGACCCAGTACTTC